In this sample, the clone carrying this T cell receptor (beta chain) turned up once. What it binds is not known. V lost 4 bases and J lost 0, with 8 bases in between. The CDR3 covers 14 residues. Per the germline V gene, CDR1 is MNHEY and CDR2 is SVGAGI. The sample belongs to a study of T cell responses to AZD1222 COVID-19 vaccine. Study-wide results and caveats: The study found vaccine-associated CD4 TCRs spanning spike, dominant at 160-218 and 743-854. In a largely white British group with more females than males, clonal diversity was possibly underestimated. It was only a handful of AZD1222 recipients who were seropositive at baseline. After the peak T cell response, and only then, were repertoires sampled.

Assay used: immunoSEQ multiplex PCR; TCRdb lists only in-frame clones, some missing. This table holds 110,000 to 150,000 clones, roughly nine tenths found once. The chain has TRBV6-5 and TRBJ2-3; D remains ambiguous. The source is an adult in good health. The sequences come from peripheral blood, collected on day 0 of AZD1222 vaccination. Here the CDR3 DNA reads TGTGCCAGCAGTTCTTCACATAGCACAGATACGCAGTATTTT. This codes for CASSSSHSTDTQYF.